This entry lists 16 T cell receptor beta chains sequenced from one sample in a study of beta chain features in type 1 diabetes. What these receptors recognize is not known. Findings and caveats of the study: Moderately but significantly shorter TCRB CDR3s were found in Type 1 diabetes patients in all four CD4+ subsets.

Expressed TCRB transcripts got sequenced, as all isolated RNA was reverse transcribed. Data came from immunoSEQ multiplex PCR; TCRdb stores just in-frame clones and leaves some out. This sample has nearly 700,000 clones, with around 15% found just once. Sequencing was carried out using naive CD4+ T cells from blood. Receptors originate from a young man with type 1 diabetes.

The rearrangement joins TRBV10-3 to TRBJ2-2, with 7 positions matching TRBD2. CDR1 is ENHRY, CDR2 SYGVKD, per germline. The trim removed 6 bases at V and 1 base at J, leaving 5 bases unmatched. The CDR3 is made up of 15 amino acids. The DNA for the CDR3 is TGTGCCATCAGCATCGGACTAGAGAACACCGGGGAGCTGTTTTTT. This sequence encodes CAISIGLENTGELFF.

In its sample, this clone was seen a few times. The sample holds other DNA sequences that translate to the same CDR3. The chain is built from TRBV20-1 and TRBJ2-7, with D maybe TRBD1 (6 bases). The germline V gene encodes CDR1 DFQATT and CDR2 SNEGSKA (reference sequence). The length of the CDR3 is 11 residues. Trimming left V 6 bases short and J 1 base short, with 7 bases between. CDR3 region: CSAQGSYEQYF. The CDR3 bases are TGCAGTGCGCAGGGGTCCTACGAGCAGTACTTC.

This CDR3 reads CASSLSLNTEAFF. The CDR3 coding sequence is TGTGCCAGCAGCTTGTCCCTGAACACTGAAGCTTTCTTT. The rearrangement uses TRBV5-6 and TRBJ1-1; D unresolved. Germline lookup yields CDR1 SGHDT and CDR2 YYEEEE. V was pared by 1 base and J by 0 bases, with 4 bases between. This CDR3 has 13 residues. Together with reference TRBV5-6 and TRBJ1-1, the CDR3 gives the full variable domain: DAGVTQSPTHLIKTRGQQVTLRCSPKSGHDTVSWYQQALGQGPQFIFQYYEEEERQRGNFPDRFSGHQFPNYSSELNVNALLLGDSALYLCASSLSLNTEAFFGQGTRLTVV.

CDR3 sequence (DNA): TGTGCCAGCAGCCCTCGCGTTAAGCTAGGGTCGTACCAAGAGACCCAGTACTTC. This gives the protein CASSPRVKLGSYQETQYF. The V gene is TRBV9, the J gene TRBJ2-5; D not resolved. This CDR3 contains 18 residues. From germline, CDR1 is SGDLS and CDR2 YYNGEE. With 4 bases removed from V and 0 bases from J, the gap between germline ends came to 22 bases.

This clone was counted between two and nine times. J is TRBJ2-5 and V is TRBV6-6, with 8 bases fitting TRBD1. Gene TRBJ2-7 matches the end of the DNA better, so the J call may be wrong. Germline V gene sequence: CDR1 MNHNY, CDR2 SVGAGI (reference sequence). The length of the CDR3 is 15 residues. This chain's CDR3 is CASTYTGGLSYEQYF. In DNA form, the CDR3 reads TGTGCCAGCACCTACACAGGGGGGCTCTCCTACGAGCAGTACTTC.

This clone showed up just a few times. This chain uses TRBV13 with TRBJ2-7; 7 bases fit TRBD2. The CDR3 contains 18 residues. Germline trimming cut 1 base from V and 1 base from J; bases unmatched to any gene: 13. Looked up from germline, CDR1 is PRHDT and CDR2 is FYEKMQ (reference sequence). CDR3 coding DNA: TGTGCCAGCAGCTTAGTCCTCTCTACCCGCGGGGGATCCTACGAGCAGTACTTC. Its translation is CASSLVLSTRGGSYEQYF.

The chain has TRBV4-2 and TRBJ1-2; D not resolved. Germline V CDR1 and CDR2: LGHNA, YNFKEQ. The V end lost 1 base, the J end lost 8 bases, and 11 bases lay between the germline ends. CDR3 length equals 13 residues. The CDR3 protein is CASSQAPLGGYTF. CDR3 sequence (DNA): TGTGCCAGCAGCCAAGCGCCTCTGGGCGGCTACACCTTC.

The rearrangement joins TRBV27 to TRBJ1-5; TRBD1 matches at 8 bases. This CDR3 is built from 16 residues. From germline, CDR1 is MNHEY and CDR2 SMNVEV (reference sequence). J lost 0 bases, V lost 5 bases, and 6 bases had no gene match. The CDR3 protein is CASSPRTGYSNQPQHF. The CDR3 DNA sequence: TGTGCCAGCAGTCCTAGGACAGGGTATAGCAATCAGCCCCAGCATTTT.

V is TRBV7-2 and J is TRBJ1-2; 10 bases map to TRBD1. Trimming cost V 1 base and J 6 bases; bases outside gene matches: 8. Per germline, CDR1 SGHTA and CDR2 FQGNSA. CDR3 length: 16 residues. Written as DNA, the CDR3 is TGTGCCAGCAGCTTAGGCTTCTCCGGGACAGGGGATGGCTACACCTTC. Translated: CASSLGFSGTGDGYTF.

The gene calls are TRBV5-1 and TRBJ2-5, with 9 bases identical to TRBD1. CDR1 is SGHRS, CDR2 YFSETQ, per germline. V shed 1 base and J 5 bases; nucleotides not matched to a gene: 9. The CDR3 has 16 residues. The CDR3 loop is CASSLSRDRAIETQYF. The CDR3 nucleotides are TGCGCCAGCAGCTTGTCCCGGGACAGGGCGATCGAGACCCAGTACTTC.

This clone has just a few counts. For the CDR3, the DNA is TGTGCCAGCAGCGCGCGGACAGGGGATGAAAAACTGTTTTTT. Translation gives CASSARTGDEKLFF. The rearrangement uses TRBV7-9 and TRBJ1-4; 9 bases line up with TRBD1. Germline CDR1 SEHNR, CDR2 FQNEAQ (reference sequence). Trimming took 5 bases from V and 6 from J; bases not matched to a gene: 4. This CDR3 region has 14 residues.

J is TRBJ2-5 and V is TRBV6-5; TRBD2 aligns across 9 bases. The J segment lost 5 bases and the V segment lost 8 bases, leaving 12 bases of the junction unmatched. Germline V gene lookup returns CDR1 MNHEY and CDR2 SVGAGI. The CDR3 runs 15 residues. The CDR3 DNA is TGTGCCAGCTCCGGGGGGCCTAGCGGGGAGGAGACCCAGTACTTC. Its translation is CASSGGPSGEETQYF.

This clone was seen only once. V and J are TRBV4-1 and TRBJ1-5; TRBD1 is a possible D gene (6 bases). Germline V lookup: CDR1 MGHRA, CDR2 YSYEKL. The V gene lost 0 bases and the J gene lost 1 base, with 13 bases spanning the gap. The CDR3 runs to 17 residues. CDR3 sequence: CASSQDWTDGSNQPQHF. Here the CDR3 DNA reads TGCGCCAGCAGCCAAGATTGGACAGACGGGAGCAATCAGCCCCAGCATTTT.

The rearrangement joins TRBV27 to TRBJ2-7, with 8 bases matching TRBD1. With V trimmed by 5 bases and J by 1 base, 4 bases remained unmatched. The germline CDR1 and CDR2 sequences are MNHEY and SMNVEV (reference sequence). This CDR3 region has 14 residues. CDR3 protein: CASSNRDRSYEQYF. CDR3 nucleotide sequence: TGTGCCAGCAGTAACCGGGACAGGTCCTACGAGCAGTACTTC.

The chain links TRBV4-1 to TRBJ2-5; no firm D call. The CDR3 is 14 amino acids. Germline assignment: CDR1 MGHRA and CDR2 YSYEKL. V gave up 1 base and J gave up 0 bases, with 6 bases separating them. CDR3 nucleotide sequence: TGCGCCAGCAGCCAAGTGACAAACCAAGAGACCCAGTACTTC. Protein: CASSQVTNQETQYF.

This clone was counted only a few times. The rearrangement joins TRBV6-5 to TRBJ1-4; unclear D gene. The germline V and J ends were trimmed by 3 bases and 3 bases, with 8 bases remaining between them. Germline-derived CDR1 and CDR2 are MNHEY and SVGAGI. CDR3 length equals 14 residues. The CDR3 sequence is CASSYSGPNEKLFF. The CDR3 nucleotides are TGTGCCAGCAGTTATTCAGGACCTAATGAAAAACTGTTTTTT.